The clone carrying this T cell receptor beta chain has only a few counts. The antigen is unknown. Trimming stripped 4 bases from V and 3 bases from J, with 7 bases between. The CDR3 sequence is 12 residues long. CDR1 MGHDK and CDR2 SYGVNS come from the germline V gene. PCR was performed using 60 Vbeta and 13 Jbeta primers. The method was immunoSEQ multiplex PCR; TCRdb's version includes in-frame clones alone and lacks a portion of them. The sample has about 160,000 clones, roughly 73% seen once. The source of the sample is a study of cytomegalovirus exposure and HLA in healthy donors. Study-level points and caveats: Researchers reported in a later analysis that common viral pathogens appeared linked to several top clusters. Reportedly, a later analysis found an Asian-associated ancestry cluster had fewer N-insertions than the roughly 700-donor mean. Researchers reported in a later analysis that a missense DCLRE1C variant was tied to TCR beta V- and J-gene trimming.

The V gene is TRBV25-1, the J gene TRBJ2-7; D remains ambiguous. This sequence originates from a male donor in good health and CMV-seronegative. The sample was PBMCs. The CDR3 here is CASSVRSYEQYF. In DNA, the CDR3 is TGTGCCAGCAGTGTTAGGAGCTACGAGCAGTACTTC.